The rows below give T cell receptor beta chains drawn from one sample of a study of T cells expressing NK-cell markers. TCRdb re-called the 5' RACE reads and catalogs CDR3 proteins one per entry, DNA excluded. The sample data list about 430,000 distinct CDR3 sequences. The source material was blood T cells: a sorted CD56 or NKG2C T cell subset, CD4+ or CD8+ T cells, or bulk PBMC T cells (not recorded which). The receptors come from a woman aged 45-60 years in good health. Each CDR3 is given with its conserved first and last residue. The order of the fields is V gene, J gene, CDR3 protein.

V gene: TRBV28
J gene: TRBJ2-1
CDR3 protein: CAISPGSGWEQFF

V gene: TRBV29-1
J gene: TRBJ2-1
CDR3 protein: CSVKGVNYNEQFF

V gene: TRBV20-1
J gene: TRBJ2-1
CDR3 protein: CSASRPINNEQFF

V gene: TRBV5-8
J gene: TRBJ2-7
CDR3 protein: CASSCRRGKLEQYF

V gene: TRBV12-3/TRBV12-4
J gene: TRBJ2-5
CDR3 protein: CASSPSGWVQETQYF

V gene: TRBV29-1
J gene: TRBJ2-1
CDR3 protein: CSKRANNEQFF

V gene: TRBV24-1
J gene: TRBJ1-4
CDR3 protein: CATSDFTERLFF

V gene: TRBV6-5
J gene: TRBJ2-3
CDR3 protein: CASKYRGQRDTQYF

V gene: TRBV3-1
J gene: TRBJ2-7
CDR3 protein: CASSASGSDGEQYF

V gene: TRBV5-1
J gene: TRBJ1-4
CDR3 protein: CASSLAPVKFEKLFF

V gene: TRBV12-3/TRBV12-4
J gene: TRBJ2-2
CDR3 protein: CASSLMSTGELFF

V gene: TRBV11-3
J gene: TRBJ2-5
CDR3 protein: CASSPVGPETQYF

V gene: TRBV5-6
J gene: TRBJ1-5
CDR3 protein: CASSGQAGGNQPQHF

V gene: TRBV27
J gene: TRBJ2-3
CDR3 protein: CASRQPGRGTDTQYF

V gene: TRBV6-6
J gene: TRBJ1-2
CDR3 protein: CASSGPQAYGYTF

V gene: TRBV5-1
J gene: TRBJ2-1
CDR3 protein: CASSFRAASNEQFF

V gene: TRBV20-1
J gene: TRBJ1-1
CDR3 protein: CSLQKQGARNTEAFF

V gene: TRBV24-1
J gene: TRBJ2-3
CDR3 protein: CATSESIPPDTQYF

V gene: TRBV10-3
J gene: TRBJ2-3
CDR3 protein: CAIRPGQGAVDTQYF

V gene: TRBV4-1
J gene: TRBJ2-3
CDR3 protein: CASSHRNLLAGGPKDTQYF

V gene: TRBV25-1
J gene: TRBJ2-2
CDR3 protein: CASSDPRAGWAGELFF

V gene: TRBV4-1
J gene: TRBJ1-3
CDR3 protein: CASSQGLGNTIYF

V gene: TRBV13
J gene: TRBJ2-1
CDR3 protein: CASSLPLAGGNEQFF

V gene: TRBV7-9
J gene: TRBJ2-7
CDR3 protein: CASSLPGLPYEQYF

V gene: TRBV5-1
J gene: TRBJ2-1
CDR3 protein: CASRPAGGGGNEQFF

V gene: TRBV30
J gene: TRBJ1-6
CDR3 protein: CAWNRDGHNSPLHF

V gene: TRBV27
J gene: TRBJ1-2
CDR3 protein: CASKEGALGDYTF

V gene: TRBV4-1
J gene: TRBJ2-3
CDR3 protein: CASSHWRGSDTQYF

V gene: TRBV7-9
J gene: TRBJ2-1
CDR3 protein: CASSLSGLAGRNEQFF

V gene: TRBV7-3
J gene: TRBJ2-1
CDR3 protein: CASSPSNGRANEQFF

V gene: TRBV5-6
J gene: TRBJ2-5
CDR3 protein: CASSPGQGASQETQYF

V gene: TRBV20-1
J gene: TRBJ2-1
CDR3 protein: CSALLTSGRGNEQFF

V gene: TRBV5-1
J gene: TRBJ2-2
CDR3 protein: CASSWGSGNLHGGELFF

V gene: TRBV12-5
J gene: TRBJ2-7
CDR3 protein: CASGLVNEQYF

V gene: TRBV12-3/TRBV12-4
J gene: TRBJ2-1
CDR3 protein: CASSINPTSHEQFF

V gene: TRBV20-1
J gene: TRBJ2-1
CDR3 protein: CSAPSGAPTIYNEQFF

V gene: TRBV3-1
J gene: TRBJ2-5
CDR3 protein: CASSRLVQETQYF

V gene: TRBV12-3/TRBV12-4
J gene: TRBJ2-7
CDR3 protein: CASSLGTGTPGPYEQYF

V gene: TRBV12-3/TRBV12-4
J gene: TRBJ2-2
CDR3 protein: CASSPGQGDTGELFF

V gene: TRBV4-1
J gene: TRBJ2-4
CDR3 protein: CASSQEEVGRLQDIQYF

V gene: TRBV2
J gene: TRBJ2-1
CDR3 protein: CASLGLAGNEQFF

V gene: TRBV7-3
J gene: TRBJ2-3
CDR3 protein: CASSFLPGGVHPNYTDTQYF

V gene: TRBV24-1
J gene: TRBJ2-2
CDR3 protein: CATSGPGLSLNTGELFF

V gene: TRBV9
J gene: TRBJ2-4
CDR3 protein: CASSAVAGGWDIQYF

V gene: TRBV10-3
J gene: TRBJ2-1
CDR3 protein: CATFGLGAYNEQFF

V gene: TRBV6-1
J gene: TRBJ2-2
CDR3 protein: CATVLDRGDFDGELFF

V gene: TRBV6-5
J gene: TRBJ1-1
CDR3 protein: CATRTGRFQYAEAFF

V gene: TRBV7-9
J gene: TRBJ1-1
CDR3 protein: CASSHLRGRGTEAFF

V gene: TRBV7-9
J gene: TRBJ2-3
CDR3 protein: CASSVLAGVSTDTQYF

V gene: TRBV29-1
J gene: TRBJ2-2
CDR3 protein: CSGTGTVNTGELFF

V gene: TRBV25-1
J gene: TRBJ2-7
CDR3 protein: CAAQTLGGYEQYF

V gene: TRBV3-1
J gene: TRBJ2-1
CDR3 protein: CASSQDLVNNEQFF

V gene: TRBV10-3
J gene: TRBJ1-2
CDR3 protein: CAISESQDANYGYTF

V gene: TRBV4-1
J gene: TRBJ2-1
CDR3 protein: CASKQGGRGKFF

V gene: TRBV20-1
J gene: TRBJ2-3
CDR3 protein: CSAAKGFTDTQYF

V gene: TRBV20-1
J gene: TRBJ2-5
CDR3 protein: CSARTSGRPQETQYF

V gene: TRBV7-9
J gene: TRBJ2-2
CDR3 protein: CASSLIKPSTGELFF